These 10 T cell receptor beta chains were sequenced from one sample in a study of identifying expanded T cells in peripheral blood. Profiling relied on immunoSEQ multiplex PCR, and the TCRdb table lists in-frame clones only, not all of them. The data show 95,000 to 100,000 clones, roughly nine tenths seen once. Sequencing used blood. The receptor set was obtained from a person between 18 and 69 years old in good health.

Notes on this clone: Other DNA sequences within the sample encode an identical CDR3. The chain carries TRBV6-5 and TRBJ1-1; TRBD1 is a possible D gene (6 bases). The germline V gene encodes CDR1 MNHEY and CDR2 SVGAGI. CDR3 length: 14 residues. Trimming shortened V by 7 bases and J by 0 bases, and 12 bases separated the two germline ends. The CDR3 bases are TGTGCCAGCACCCTGACAGGACTGAACACTGAAGCTTTCTTT. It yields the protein CASTLTGLNTEAFF.

The CDR3 loop is CASRGRSALFPDTQYF. The CDR3 coding sequence is TGTGCCAGCAGAGGGCGCTCGGCGTTATTCCCAGATACGCAGTATTTT. The chain has TRBV27 and TRBJ2-3; no clear D gene. V was trimmed by 6 bases and J by 4 bases, leaving 20 bases between them. Germline CDR1 MNHEY, CDR2 SMNVEV (reference sequence). The CDR3 is 16 amino acids.

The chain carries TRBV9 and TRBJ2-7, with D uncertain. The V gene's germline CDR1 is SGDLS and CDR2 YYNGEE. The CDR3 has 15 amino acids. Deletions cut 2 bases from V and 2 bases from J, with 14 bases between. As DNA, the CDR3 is TGTGCCAGCAGCGTCGACCCAGGATCCACCTACGAGCAGTACTTC. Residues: CASSVDPGSTYEQYF.

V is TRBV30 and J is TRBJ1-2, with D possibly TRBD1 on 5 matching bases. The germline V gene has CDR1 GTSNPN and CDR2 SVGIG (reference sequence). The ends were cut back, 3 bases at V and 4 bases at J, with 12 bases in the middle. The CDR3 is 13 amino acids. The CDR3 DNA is TGTGCCTGGAGGGGTGAGGGGATCTATGGCTACACCTTC. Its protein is CAWRGEGIYGYTF.

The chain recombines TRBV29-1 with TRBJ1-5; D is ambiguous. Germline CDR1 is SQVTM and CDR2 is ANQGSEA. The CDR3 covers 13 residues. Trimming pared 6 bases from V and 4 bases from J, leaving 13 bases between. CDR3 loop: CSVVADSNQPQHF. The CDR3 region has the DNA TGCAGCGTCGTGGCGGACTCTAATCAGCCCCAGCATTTT.

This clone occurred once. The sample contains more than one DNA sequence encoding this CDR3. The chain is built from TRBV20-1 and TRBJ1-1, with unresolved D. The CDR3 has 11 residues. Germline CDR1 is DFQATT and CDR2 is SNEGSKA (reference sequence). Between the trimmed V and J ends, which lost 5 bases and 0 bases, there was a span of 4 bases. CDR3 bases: TGCAGTGCTCGGATGAACACTGAAGCTTTCTTT. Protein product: CSARMNTEAFF.

CDR3 amino acids: CASSLLQQGAYEQYF. CDR3 nucleotides: TGTGCCAGCAGTCTTTTGCAACAGGGGGCTTACGAGCAGTACTTC. The genes are TRBV6-6 and TRBJ2-7, with 9 nucleotides matching TRBD1. The CDR3 is made up of 15 amino acids. With 5 bases clipped from V and 4 bases from J, the junction kept 9 bases outside the gene matches. Germline V gene lookup returns CDR1 MNHNY and CDR2 SVGAGI (reference sequence).

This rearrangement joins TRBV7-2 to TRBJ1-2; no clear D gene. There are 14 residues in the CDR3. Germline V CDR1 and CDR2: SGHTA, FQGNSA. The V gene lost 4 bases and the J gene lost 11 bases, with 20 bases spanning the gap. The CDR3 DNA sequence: TGTGCCAGCAGCTATTATGGACCGCAGGTTGGTTACACCTTC. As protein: CASSYYGPQVGYTF.

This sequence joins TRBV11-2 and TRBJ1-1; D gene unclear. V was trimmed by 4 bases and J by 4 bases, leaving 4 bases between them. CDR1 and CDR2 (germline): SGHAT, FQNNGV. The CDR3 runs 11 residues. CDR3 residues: CASSSGTEAFF. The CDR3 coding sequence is TGTGCCAGCAGCTCTGGCACTGAAGCTTTCTTT. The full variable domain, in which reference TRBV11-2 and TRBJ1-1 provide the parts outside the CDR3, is EAGVAQSPRYKIIEKRQSVAFWCNPISGHATLYWYQQILGQGPKLLIQFQNNGVVDDSQLPKDRFSAERLKGVDSTLKIQPAKLEDSAVYLCASSSGTEAFFGQGTRLTVV.

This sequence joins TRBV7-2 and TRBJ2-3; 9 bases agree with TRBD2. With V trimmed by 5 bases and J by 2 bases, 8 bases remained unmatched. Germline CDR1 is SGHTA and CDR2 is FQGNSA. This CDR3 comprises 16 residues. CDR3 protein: CASSLYSGGDTDTQYF. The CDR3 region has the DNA TGTGCCAGCAGCCTCTATAGCGGGGGAGACACAGATACGCAGTATTTT.